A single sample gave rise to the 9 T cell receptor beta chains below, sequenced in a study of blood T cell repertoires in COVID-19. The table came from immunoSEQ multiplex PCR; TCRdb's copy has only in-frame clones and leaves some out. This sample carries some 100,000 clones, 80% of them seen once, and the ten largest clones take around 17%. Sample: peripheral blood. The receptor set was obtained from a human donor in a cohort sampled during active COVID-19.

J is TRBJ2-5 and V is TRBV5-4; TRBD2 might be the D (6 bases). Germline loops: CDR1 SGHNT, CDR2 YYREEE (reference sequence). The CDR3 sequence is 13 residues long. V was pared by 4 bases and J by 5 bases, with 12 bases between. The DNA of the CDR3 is TGTGCCAGCAGCCGTGGGGGGATGGAGACCCAGTACTTC. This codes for CASSRGGMETQYF. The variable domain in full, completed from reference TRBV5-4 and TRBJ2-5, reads ETGVTQSPTHLIKTRGQQVTLRCSSQSGHNTVSWYQQALGQGPQFIFQYYREEENGRGNFPPRFSGLQFPNYSSELNVNALELDDSALYLCASSRGGMETQYFGPGTRLLVL.

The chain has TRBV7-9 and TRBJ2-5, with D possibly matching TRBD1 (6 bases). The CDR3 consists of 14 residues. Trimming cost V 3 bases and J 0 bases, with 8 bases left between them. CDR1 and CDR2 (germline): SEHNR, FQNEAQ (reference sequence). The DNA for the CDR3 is TGTGCCAGCAGCTTCCGACAGGACCAAGAGACCCAGTACTTC. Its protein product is CASSFRQDQETQYF.

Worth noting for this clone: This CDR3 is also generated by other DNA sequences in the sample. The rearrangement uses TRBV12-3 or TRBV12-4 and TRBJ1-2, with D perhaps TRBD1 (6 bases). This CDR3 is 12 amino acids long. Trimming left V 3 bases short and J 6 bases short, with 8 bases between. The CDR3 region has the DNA TGTGCCAGCAGTTTTGCAGGGGATGGCTACACCTTC. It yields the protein CASSFAGDGYTF.

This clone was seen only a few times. The CDR3 region is CASSPRRVETGELFF. For the CDR3, the DNA is TGTGCCAGCTCACCACGGAGGGTCGAGACCGGGGAGCTGTTTTTT. The gene calls are TRBV18 and TRBJ2-2, with D possibly matching TRBD2 (6 bases). The CDR3 contains 15 residues. Germline V gene data show CDR1 as KGHSH and CDR2 as LQKENI. Trimming took off 1 base at V and 5 bases at J, with 11 bases between the two ends. Complete variable domain (other parts from reference TRBV18 and TRBJ2-2): NAGVMQNPRHLVRRRGQEARLRCSPMKGHSHVYWYRQLPEEGLKFMVYLQKENIIDESGMPKERFSAEFPKEGPSILRIQQVVRGDSAAYFCASSPRRVETGELFFGEGSRLTVL.

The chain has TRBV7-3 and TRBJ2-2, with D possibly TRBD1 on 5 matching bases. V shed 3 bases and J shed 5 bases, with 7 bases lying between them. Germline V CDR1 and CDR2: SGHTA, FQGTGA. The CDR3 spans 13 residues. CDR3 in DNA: TGTGCCAGCAGCTTGCAGGGAACCGGGGAGCTGTTTTTT. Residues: CASSLQGTGELFF.

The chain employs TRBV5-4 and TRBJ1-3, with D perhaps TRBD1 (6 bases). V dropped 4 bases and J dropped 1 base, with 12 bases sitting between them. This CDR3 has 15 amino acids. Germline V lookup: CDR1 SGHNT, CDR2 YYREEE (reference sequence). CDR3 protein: CASSKQTGSGNTIYF. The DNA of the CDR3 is TGTGCCAGCAGCAAACAAACAGGGTCTGGAAACACCATATATTTT.

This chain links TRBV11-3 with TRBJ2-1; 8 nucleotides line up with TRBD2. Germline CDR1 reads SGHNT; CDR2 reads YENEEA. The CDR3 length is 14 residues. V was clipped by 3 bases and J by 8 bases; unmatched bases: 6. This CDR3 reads CASSFTGGIDEQFF. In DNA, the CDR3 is TGTGCCAGCAGCTTCACGGGAGGGATCGATGAGCAGTTCTTC.

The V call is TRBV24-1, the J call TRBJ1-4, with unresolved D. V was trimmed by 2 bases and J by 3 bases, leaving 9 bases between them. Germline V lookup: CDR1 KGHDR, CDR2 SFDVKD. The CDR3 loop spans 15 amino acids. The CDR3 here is CATSDSRRPNEKLFF. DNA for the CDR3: TGTGCCACCAGTGATTCGAGGCGACCTAATGAAAAACTGTTTTTT.

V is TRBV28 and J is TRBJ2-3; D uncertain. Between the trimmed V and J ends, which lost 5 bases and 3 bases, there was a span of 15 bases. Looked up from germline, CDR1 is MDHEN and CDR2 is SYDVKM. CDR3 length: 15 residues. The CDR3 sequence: CASSPLGRKTDTQYF. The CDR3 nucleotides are TGTGCCAGCAGTCCCCTTGGCAGGAAAACAGATACGCAGTATTTT.